This entry lists 27 T cell receptor beta chains sequenced from one sample in a study of patients and donors after allogeneic stem cell transplantation. TCRdb used MiXCR to reprocess the RT-PCR reads, holding one entry per CDR3 protein. In the table there are fewer than 500,000 distinct CDR3 sequences, 16% of which are singletons. The specimen was blood, either unsorted or a sorted T cell fraction (not recorded which). All receptors come from a human donor who was either an allogeneic HSCT recipient or a stem cell or donor lymphocyte infusion donor (not recorded which). It is not recorded whose cells these are; they may come from a transplant donor.

The V gene is TRBV20-1, the J gene TRBJ2-7; 10 nucleotides agree with TRBD1. The ends lost 3 bases at V and 5 bases at J; junction bases unmatched: 7. The CDR3 sequence is 14 residues long. Germline assignment: CDR1 DFQATT and CDR2 SNEGSKA (reference sequence). The CDR3 loop is CSASLRDRGHEQYF. In DNA form, the CDR3 reads TGCAGTGCTAGCCTTAGGGACAGGGGCCACGAGCAGTACTTC.

This chain connects TRBV3-1 to TRBJ1-1; D gene uncertain. V lost 5 bases and J 0 bases, leaving 19 bases between the germline ends. Germline CDR1 LGHDT, CDR2 YNNKEL (reference sequence). CDR3 length equals 17 residues. CDR3 bases: TGTGCCAGCAGCATAAGACTCTCAGGAGGGATGAACACTGAAGCTTTCTTT. This sequence encodes CASSIRLSGGMNTEAFF.

This chain connects TRBV5-6 to TRBJ1-5; 9 bases are a match to TRBD1. This CDR3 is built from 15 residues. V lost 4 bases and J lost 6; bases outside the gene matches: 8. The germline CDR1 and CDR2 sequences are SGHDT and YYEEEE. CDR3 nucleotides: TGTGCCAGCAGCAGGGGACAGGGAGCGGCTCAGCCCCAGCATTTT. Protein product: CASSRGQGAAQPQHF.

The chain combines TRBV30 with TRBJ2-1, with TRBD2 matching 7 bases. Trimming removed 4 bases from V and 5 bases from J; junction bases left unmatched: 8. The CDR3 contains 14 residues. CDR1 GTSNPN and CDR2 SVGIG come from the germline V gene (reference sequence). The CDR3 sequence: CAWNSGRVNNEQFF. The DNA for the CDR3 is TGTGCCTGGAATTCAGGGAGGGTTAACAATGAGCAGTTCTTC.

The chain joins TRBV24-1 to TRBJ1-2; TRBD1 might be the D (5 bases). Trimming took off 1 base at V and 7 bases at J, with 15 bases between the two ends. Germline V gene sequence: CDR1 KGHDR, CDR2 SFDVKD. CDR3 length: 15 residues. CDR3 protein: CATSDFQGPTSGYTF. As DNA, the CDR3 is TGTGCCACCAGTGATTTTCAGGGACCTACCTCTGGCTACACCTTC.

The chain links TRBV20-1 to TRBJ2-7; the match to TRBD1 covers 9 bases. The trim removed 1 base at V and 4 bases at J, leaving 14 bases unmatched. Looked up from germline, CDR1 is DFQATT and CDR2 is SNEGSKA (reference sequence). The CDR3 contains 17 residues. CDR3: CSARGYTGTGIMYEQYF. Written as DNA, the CDR3 is TGCAGTGCTAGAGGCTATACCGGGACAGGGATTATGTACGAGCAGTACTTC.

The table lists this clonotype with many counts. V and J are TRBV12-3 or TRBV12-4 and TRBJ1-5; 7 bases align to TRBD1. V trimming: 4 bases; J trimming: 4 bases; junction bases outside the gene matches: 7. The CDR3 is made up of 15 amino acids. The CDR3 nucleotides are TGTGCCAGCAGTTCGACGCAGGGGGATAATCAGCCCCAGCATTTT. This translates into CASSSTQGDNQPQHF.

CDR3 sequence reads: CSATRRIEVRNGYTF. The DNA of the CDR3 is TGCAGTGCTACCCGTAGAATTGAGGTTCGGAATGGCTACACCTTC. The chain joins TRBV20-1 to TRBJ1-2; D gene unclear. Between the trimmed V and J ends, which lost 4 bases and 6 bases, there was a span of 21 bases. The length of the CDR3 is 15 residues. CDR1 DFQATT and CDR2 SNEGSKA come from the germline V gene (reference sequence).

This clonotype was observed at least ten times. CDR3 loop: CASSLGSWGRGQPQHF. In DNA form, the CDR3 reads TGTGCCAGCAGTTTAGGGTCGTGGGGGCGCGGGCAGCCCCAGCATTTT. This chain links TRBV12-3 or TRBV12-4 with TRBJ1-5; possibly TRBD1 for D (6 bases). V lost 1 base, J lost 7 bases, and 17 bases lay in between. This CDR3 comprises 16 residues.

In nucleotides, the CDR3 is TGTGCCAGCAGCTGGGGACCGGCTCAGCCCCAGCATTTT. This codes for CASSWGPAQPQHF. The chain employs TRBV7-8 and TRBJ1-5; weak D call: TRBD1 (5 bases). V was shortened by 4 bases and J by 6 bases, with 10 bases between the two germline ends. From germline, CDR1 is SGHVS and CDR2 FQNEAQ. The CDR3 totals 13 residues.

The gene calls are TRBV12-3 or TRBV12-4 and TRBJ1-1; 7 nucleotides agree with TRBD1. The CDR3 spans 14 residues. J was trimmed by 0 bases and V by 7 bases; bases with no gene match: 5. The CDR3 coding sequence is TGTGCCAGCACAAAGGGGGCCATGAACACTGAAGCTTTCTTT. Protein product: CASTKGAMNTEAFF.

About this clonotype itself: At one end the junction does not follow the germline gene, possibly because of a read error. The V call is TRBV2, the J call TRBJ2-2, with TRBD2 identical over 9 bases. This CDR3 region has 16 residues. CDR1 SNHLY and CDR2 FYNNEI come from the germline V gene. The CDR3 region has the DNA TGTGCCAGCAGTCTCGCTAGCGGGAAGGTTTCCGGGGAGCTGTCTTTT. It specifies CASSLASGKVSGELSF. The complete variable domain, with remaining parts taken from reference TRBV2 and TRBJ2-2, reads EPEVTQTPSHQVTQMGQEVILRCVPISNHLYFYWYRQILGQKVEFLVSFYNNEISEKSEIFDDQFSVERPDGSNFTLKIRSTKLEDSAMYFCASSLASGKVSGELSFGEGSRLTVL.

This clonotype was observed a single time. The gene calls are TRBV3-1 and TRBJ2-7; D gene ambiguous. This CDR3 is built from 15 residues. Germline V gives CDR1 LGHDT, CDR2 YNNKEL (reference sequence). The germline V and J ends were trimmed by 2 bases and 0 bases, with 11 bases remaining between them. CDR3: CASSQQVGTSYEQYF. The CDR3 nucleotides are TGTGCCAGCAGCCAACAAGTGGGCACCTCCTACGAGCAGTACTTC.

The rearrangement links TRBV6-1 to TRBJ2-7; TRBD2 aligns across 7 bases. V was clipped by 6 bases and J by 4 bases; unmatched bases: 15. The CDR3 is 16 amino acids. The V gene's germline CDR1 is MNHNS and CDR2 SASEGT. CDR3 coding DNA: TGTGCCAGCAGCGACCGAGGGAGGGGCGACGGTTACGAGCAGTACTTC. It codes for CASSDRGRGDGYEQYF.

This clonotype was recorded a few times. The chain joins TRBV5-5 to TRBJ2-7, with 8 bases fitting TRBD2. The CDR3 runs 16 residues. J lost 3 bases, V lost 3 bases, and 11 bases had no gene match. CDR1 is SGHKS and CDR2 is YYEKEE in the germline V gene (reference sequence). CDR3 nucleotides: TGTGCCAGCAGCTCCTCTCTCCAGCGGGAGCTCTACGAGCAGTACTTC. Translated, it gives CASSSSLQRELYEQYF.

The CDR3 DNA is TGTGCCAGCAGTGAAACAGGATTGGGCCTTACGGACACTGAAGCTTTCTTT. Amino acid sequence: CASSETGLGLTDTEAFF. The chain employs TRBV2 and TRBJ1-1; TRBD1 is a possible D gene (5 bases). The ends were cut back, 2 bases at V and 3 bases at J, with 19 bases in the middle. The CDR3 has 17 amino acids. Germline CDR1 is SNHLY and CDR2 is FYNNEI.

The CDR3 reads CASSRFSGPYNEQFF. The CDR3 DNA sequence: TGTGCCAGCAGCCGTTTTAGCGGACCATACAATGAGCAGTTCTTC. The rearrangement joins TRBV12-3 or TRBV12-4 to TRBJ2-1, with D possibly being TRBD2 (6 bases). The CDR3 is 15 amino acids. V lost 6 bases, J lost 4 bases, and 16 bases lay in between.

The V and J genes are TRBV14 and TRBJ2-7; 9 bases line up with TRBD1. Germline CDR1 SGHDN, CDR2 FVKESK. This CDR3 region has 13 residues. V lost 6 bases, J lost 1 base, and 1 base stayed unmatched. The CDR3 nucleotides are TGTGCCAGCAGGGACAGGGGATCCTACGAGCAGTACTTC. Its translation is CASRDRGSYEQYF.

The chain carries TRBV7-2 and TRBJ1-2, with 11 nucleotides matching TRBD1. The CDR3 totals 16 residues. Per germline, CDR1 SGHTA and CDR2 FQGNSA. The V and J ends lost 0 bases and 4 bases, in that order; junction bases with no gene match: 4. The CDR3 loop is CASSLARTGGVYGYTF. CDR3 sequence (DNA): TGTGCCAGCAGCTTAGCGAGGACAGGGGGCGTCTATGGCTACACCTTC.

This clonotype showed up just a few times. V usage is TRBV11-2 and J usage is TRBJ2-1; tentatively, D is TRBD2 (6 bases). This CDR3 is 13 amino acids long. The V and J ends lost 4 bases and 8 bases respectively, with 12 bases between them. Germline CDR1 SGHAT, CDR2 FQNNGV. CDR3 bases: TGTGCCAGCAGCTACCTAGCGAGGGATGAGCAGTTCTTC. Translating it yields CASSYLARDEQFF.

This chain uses TRBV20-1 with TRBJ1-1; TRBD1 matches at 9 bases. CDR3 length equals 14 residues. In germline, CDR1 is DFQATT, CDR2 SNEGSKA (reference sequence). V shed 7 bases, J shed 7 bases, and the junction held 13 bases outside the gene matches. The CDR3 DNA follows: TGCAGTGGTAGGGAGTACAGGGGGCCTAGTGAAGCTTTCTTT. Its translation: CSGREYRGPSEAFF.

V gene TRBV10-3 combines with J gene TRBJ1-3; TRBD1 agrees at 9 bases. This CDR3 has 14 residues. V gave up 6 bases and J gave up 7 bases; unmatched junction bases: 7. The germline V gene encodes CDR1 ENHRY and CDR2 SYGVKD. The CDR3 loop reads CAISPGTGWNTIYF. The CDR3 region has the DNA TGTGCCATCAGCCCCGGGACAGGGTGGAACACCATATATTTT.

This clonotype was recorded a few times. V gene TRBV11-3 combines with J gene TRBJ1-1; weak D call: TRBD1 (5 bases). This CDR3 spans 14 amino acids. V was shortened by 2 bases and J by 4 bases, with 11 bases between the two germline ends. In germline, CDR1 is SGHNT, CDR2 YENEEA. The CDR3 nucleotides read TGTGCCAGCAGCTTACAGGGTGGAAGCACTGAAGCTTTCTTT. Amino acid sequence: CASSLQGGSTEAFF.

The V gene is TRBV3-1, the J gene TRBJ2-7, with 11 bases that match TRBD2. The trim removed 5 bases at V and 9 bases at J, leaving 12 bases unmatched. In germline, CDR1 is LGHDT, CDR2 YNNKEL (reference sequence). CDR3 length: 15 amino acids. The CDR3 coding sequence is TGTGCCAGCAGCTCCAGTTCTAGCGGGAGGAGGGTGCAGTACTTC. Its protein is CASSSSSSGRRVQYF.

This clonotype was seen only a few times. CDR3 loop: CASSIGMGSNQPQHF. The DNA for the CDR3 is TGTGCCAGCAGCATTGGGATGGGGAGCAATCAGCCCCAGCATTTT. This rearrangement joins TRBV7-9 to TRBJ1-5, with D hard to call. V was clipped by 5 bases and J by 1 base, with 12 bases between them. This CDR3 spans 15 amino acids. In germline, CDR1 is SEHNR, CDR2 FQNEAQ (reference sequence). The full variable domain, with the rest looked up from reference TRBV7-9 and TRBJ1-5, is DTGVSQNPRHKITKRGQNVTFRCDPISEHNRLYWYRQTLGQGPEFLTYFQNEAQLEKSRLLSDRFSAERPKGSFSTLEIQRTEQGDSAMYLCASSIGMGSNQPQHFGDGTRLSIL.

This chain connects TRBV14 to TRBJ2-5; D remains ambiguous. The V and J ends lost 1 base and 5 bases respectively, with 11 bases between them. Germline-derived CDR1 and CDR2 are SGHDN and FVKESK. This CDR3 is 14 amino acids long. CDR3 region: CASSQGYKAETQYF. In DNA, the CDR3 is TGTGCCAGCAGCCAAGGCTACAAAGCGGAGACCCAGTACTTC.

The J gene is TRBJ2-7, the V gene TRBV6-1, with 10 bases that match TRBD2. The CDR3 is 16 residues long. After removal of 6 bases from V and 1 base from J, the junction contained 9 bases not matched to a gene. Germline values: CDR1 MNHNS, CDR2 SASEGT. The CDR3 nucleotides read TGTGCCAGCAGATCCAGTAGCGGGAGGACGTCCTACGAGCAGTACTTC. This codes for CASRSSSGRTSYEQYF.